Sequencing of this TCR beta chain was carried out in a study of Ad26.COV2.S vaccination and SARS-CoV-2 variants. Turning to the study itself: The study gave Ad26.COV2.S intramuscularly, once or twice 56 days apart.

V shed 5 bases and J shed 2 bases, with 9 bases lying between them. Germline CDR1 ENHRY, CDR2 SYGVKD. CDR3 length equals 13 residues. The treatment denotes: 15 to 20 received Ad26.COV2.S at low or high dose, single or two shots; 5 received placebo; per-sample allocation not given. Day 63 after the first vaccine or placebo injection was the time point for sampling. This vaccine is an Ad26 vector that expresses the Wuhan-strain SARS-CoV-2 spike. Libraries were prepared by immunoSEQ multiplex PCR; TCRdb keeps only in-frame clonotypes and omits some of them. Counted here are some 340,000 clones, around 84% occurring once; the ten biggest clones make up approximately 2%.

The TCR comes from a person between 18 and 65 years old who received the Ad26.COV2.S COVID-19 vaccine or a placebo. The material sequenced was peripheral blood, taken in a trial of Ad26.COV2.S vaccine versus placebo. V is TRBV10-3 and J is TRBJ1-2; D call uncertain. This CDR3 is CAISTSTNYGYTF. Here the CDR3 DNA reads TGTGCCATCAGTACCTCAACGAACTATGGCTACACCTTC.